The 3 T cell receptor beta chains below come from one sample, sequenced in a study of T cells in narcolepsy (dated by TCRdb to between 2018 and 2020). Library construction relied on the immunoSEQ multiplex PCR assay. The immuneACCESS repertoire file appears here via TCRdb, limited to in-frame rearrangements. These files lack a portion of the clones; in checked studies, under half of the deficit traces to unresolved V genes, and the cause of the others is not known. This sample has just over 40,000 clones in its table, and about 91% of those were observed once. The ten largest account for over 1% of the sample. Sequences were obtained from CD45RA- memory CD4+ T cells from PBMCs. This specimen's cell subset or site label, per the study, means: memory T cells sorted ex vivo from peripheral blood. Receptor source: a human donor with narcolepsy.

The rearrangement joins TRBV11-2 to TRBJ2-7; D might be TRBD2 (6 bases). In germline, CDR1 is SGHAT, CDR2 FQNNGV. This CDR3 region has 15 residues. V was pared by 7 bases and J by 7 bases, with 23 bases between. The CDR3 DNA follows: TGTGCCAGCAACAGACCACTAGCTCCCATAGGAGAGCAGTACTTC. It translates to CASNRPLAPIGEQYF.

This chain links TRBV21-1 with TRBJ1-2; the DNA was not compared with TRBD1, the D call given in the table. TRBV21-1 is labeled a pseudogene. This CDR3 spans 12 amino acids. CDR3: CASQQGADGYTF. The CDR3 coding sequence is TGTGCCAGCCAGCAGGGGGCTGATGGCTACACCTTC.

The gene calls are TRBV6-1 and TRBJ1-2; possibly TRBD1 for D (6 bases). CDR1 MNHNS and CDR2 SASEGT come from the germline V gene. The CDR3 has 14 residues. V was cut by 6 bases and J by 5 bases, with 16 bases left in between. CDR3 residues: CASSPRDRMYGYTF. CDR3 bases: TGTGCCAGCAGCCCCCGTGACAGGATGTATGGCTACACCTTC.